This T cell receptor beta chain was observed in a study of blood T cell repertoires in COVID-19. TCRdb's table, derived via immunoSEQ multiplex PCR, lists solely in-frame clones and lacks some. The sample carries about 32,000 clones, more than 80% recorded once. V dropped 3 bases and J dropped 11 bases, with 13 bases sitting between them. The CDR3 has 12 amino acids. Germline V CDR1 and CDR2: LGHDT, YNNKEL (reference sequence). The material sequenced was peripheral blood. The TCR originated in a male donor with active COVID-19. The chain combines TRBV3-1 (or the pseudogene TRBV3-2) with TRBJ1-1, with D possibly TRBD1 on 5 matching bases. The CDR3 loop reads CASSQVGLLAFF. Written as DNA, the CDR3 is TGTGCCAGCAGCCAGGTGGGACTCCTCGCTTTCTTT.